One sample yielded the 8 T cell receptor beta chains listed below, sequenced in a study of cytomegalovirus exposure and HLA in healthy donors. Primers: 60 Vbeta forward and 13 Jbeta reverse. Sequenced by immunoSEQ multiplex PCR; TCRdb stores in-frame clones only, minus some. This sample contains some 130,000 clones. The sequencing sample was made of PBMCs. These receptors originate from a man between 18 and 29 years old in good health and CMV-seronegative.

The chain carries TRBV7-3 and TRBJ2-1; 10 bases align to TRBD1. The CDR3 spans 15 residues. Germline V gives CDR1 SGHTA, CDR2 FQGTGA. V gave up 5 bases and J gave up 2 bases; unmatched junction bases: 3. CDR3 loop: CASSPDRGAYNEQFF. The CDR3 coding sequence is TGTGCCAGCAGCCCGGACAGGGGGGCCTACAATGAGCAGTTCTTC. Full variable domain (outside the CDR3, taken from reference TRBV7-3 and TRBJ2-1): GAGVSQTPSNKVTEKGKYVELRCDPISGHTALYWYRQSLGQGPEFLIYFQGTGAADDSGLPNDRFFAVRPEGSVSTLKIQRTERGDSAVYLCASSPDRGAYNEQFFGPGTRLTVL.

This sequence joins TRBV15 and TRBJ1-1; 9 nucleotides align to TRBD1. Germline CDR1 is LNHNV and CDR2 is YYDKDF (reference sequence). The CDR3 is 20 amino acids. The V segment lost 3 bases and the J segment 1 base; nucleotides outside the gene matches: 18. The CDR3 sequence is CATSSSGTGRGFVANTEAFF. The CDR3 nucleotides are TGTGCCACCAGCAGCTCCGGGACAGGGAGAGGGTTCGTCGCGAACACTGAAGCTTTCTTT. The variable domain in full, completed from reference TRBV15 and TRBJ1-1, reads DAMVIQNPRYQVTQFGKPVTLSCSQTLNHNVMYWYQQKSSQAPKLLFHYYDKDFNNEADTPDNFQSRRPNTSFCFLDIRSPGLGDTAMYLCATSSSGTGRGFVANTEAFFGQGTRLTVV.

The chain uses TRBV3-2 and TRBJ2-7; the table's D gene call, TRBD1, was not cross checked with the DNA. TRBV3-2 is a pseudogene locus. This CDR3 contains 9 residues. CDR3 nucleotide sequence: TGTGCCACTCTGACAGGGAGATACTTC. Protein: CATLTGRYF.

This sequence joins TRBV14 and TRBJ2-2; TRBD2 matches at 10 bases. Trimming took 5 bases from V and 4 from J; bases not matched to a gene: 7. Germline CDR1 is SGHDN and CDR2 is FVKESK. The CDR3 has 16 residues. Written as DNA, the CDR3 is TGTGCCAGCAGCACCCGACTAGCGGGTTTCACCGGGGAGCTGTTTTTT. This sequence encodes CASSTRLAGFTGELFF.

The chain couples TRBV7-9 to TRBJ2-5; the match to TRBD2 covers 9 bases. TRBJ2-7 matches the DNA end more closely, so the J call is doubtful. This CDR3 spans 19 amino acids. Germline values: CDR1 SEHNR, CDR2 FQNEAQ (reference sequence). In DNA, the CDR3 is TGTGCCAGCAGTGCTCCCATTCGCGGGGGGGCCCAAAAAGCCTACGAGCAGTACTTC. It specifies CASSAPIRGGAQKAYEQYF.

The genes are TRBV28 and TRBJ1-1, with a weak D call TRBD1 (6 bases). V lost 4 bases, J lost 6 bases, and 18 bases lay in between. Germline values: CDR1 MDHEN, CDR2 SYDVKM. The CDR3 length is 15 residues. Written as DNA, the CDR3 is TGTGCCAGCAGTTACGACAGGCCCTTTATTGCTGAAGCTTTCTTT. Its protein product is CASSYDRPFIAEAFF. Drawing the rest from reference TRBV28 and TRBJ1-1, the complete variable domain is DVKVTQSSRYLVKRTGEKVFLECVQDMDHENMFWYRQDPGLGLRLIYFSYDVKMKEKGDIPEGYSVSREKKERFSLILESASTNQTSMYLCASSYDRPFIAEAFFGQGTRLTVV.

The genes are TRBV12-5 and TRBJ2-5, with TRBD2 identical over 12 bases. CDR1 is LGHNT, CDR2 FRNRAP, per germline. The ends lost 1 base at V and 5 bases at J; junction bases unmatched: 8. The CDR3 is 17 amino acids. The CDR3 protein is CASGLATLAGGPETQYF. The CDR3 DNA reads TGTGCTAGTGGTTTGGCAACACTAGCGGGGGGCCCGGAGACCCAGTACTTC. Supplemented by reference TRBV12-5 and TRBJ2-5, the full variable domain reads DARVTQTPRHKVTEMGQEVTMRCQPILGHNTVFWYRQTMMQGLELLAYFRNRAPLDDSGMPKDRFSAEMPDATLATLKIQPSEPRDSAVYFCASGLATLAGGPETQYFGPGTRLLVL.

The rearrangement uses TRBV19 and TRBJ1-1, with D uncertain. The V gene's germline CDR1 is LNHDA and CDR2 SQIVND (reference sequence). The CDR3 totals 14 residues. Trimming removed 1 base from V and 7 bases from J, with 13 bases in between. The CDR3, as DNA: TGTGCCAGTAGTATAGGCGGGGAAATTGGTGAAGCTTTCTTT. Amino acids: CASSIGGEIGEAFF.